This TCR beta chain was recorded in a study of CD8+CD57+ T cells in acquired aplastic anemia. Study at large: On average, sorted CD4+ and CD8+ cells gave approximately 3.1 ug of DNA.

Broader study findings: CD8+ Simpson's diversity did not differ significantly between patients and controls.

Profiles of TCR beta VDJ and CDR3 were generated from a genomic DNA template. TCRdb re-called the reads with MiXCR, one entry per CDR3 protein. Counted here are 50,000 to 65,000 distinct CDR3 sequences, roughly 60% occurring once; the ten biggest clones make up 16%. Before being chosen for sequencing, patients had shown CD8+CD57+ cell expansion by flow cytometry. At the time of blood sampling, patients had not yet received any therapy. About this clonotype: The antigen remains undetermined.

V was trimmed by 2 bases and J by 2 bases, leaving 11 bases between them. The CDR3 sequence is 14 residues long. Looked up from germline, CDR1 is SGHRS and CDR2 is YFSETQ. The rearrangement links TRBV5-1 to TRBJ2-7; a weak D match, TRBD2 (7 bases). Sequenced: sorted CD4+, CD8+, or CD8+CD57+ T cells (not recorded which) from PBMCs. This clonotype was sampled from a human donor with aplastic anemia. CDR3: CASSLRGATYEQYF. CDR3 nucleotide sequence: TGCGCCAGCAGCTTACGGGGGGCAACCTACGAGCAGTACTTC. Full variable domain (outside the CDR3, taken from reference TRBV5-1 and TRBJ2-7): KAGVTQTPRYLIKTRGQQVTLSCSPISGHRSVSWYQQTPGQGLQFLFEYFSETQRNKGNFPGRFSGRQFSNSRSEMNVSTLELGDSALYLCASSLRGATYEQYFGPGTRLTVT.